Below are 27 T cell receptor beta chains sequenced from a single sample in a study of cytomegalovirus exposure and HLA in healthy donors. 60 Vbeta and 13 Jbeta primers were used in PCR. Method: immunoSEQ multiplex PCR; TCRdb's copy keeps in-frame clones and lacks some. The table for this sample gives about 200,000 clones. Input material: PBMCs. The receptors originated from a girl aged 2 to 9 in good health and CMV-seropositive.

The V gene is TRBV7-9, the J gene TRBJ1-4; 9 bases agree with TRBD1. The CDR3 length is 16 residues. In germline, CDR1 is SEHNR, CDR2 FQNEAQ (reference sequence). V lost 1 base, J lost 5 bases, and 5 bases stayed unmatched. CDR3 loop: CASSLVDRGWNEKLFF. CDR3 DNA sequence: TGTGCCAGCAGCTTAGTGGACAGGGGATGGAATGAAAAACTGTTTTTT.

The rearrangement links TRBV30 to TRBJ1-5, with 8 positions matching TRBD1. With V trimmed by 0 bases and J by 6 bases, 1 base remained unmatched. The CDR3 is made up of 13 amino acids. The germline V gene has CDR1 GTSNPN and CDR2 SVGIG (reference sequence). This CDR3 reads CAWSVQGGQPQHF. The CDR3, as DNA: TGTGCCTGGAGTGTACAGGGGGGTCAGCCCCAGCATTTT.

J is TRBJ2-3 and V is TRBV5-1; 7 bases match TRBD1. Germline CDR1 reads SGHRS; CDR2 reads YFSETQ. V lost 4 bases, J lost 0 bases, and 2 bases stayed unmatched. The CDR3 runs 14 residues. CDR3 sequence: CASSPGQSTDTQYF. DNA of the CDR3: TGCGCCAGCAGCCCGGGACAGAGCACAGATACGCAGTATTTT.

Note on this clone: One junction end does not reproduce the germline sequence, and a read error may be involved. The V gene is TRBV10-3, the J gene TRBJ2-2, with a possible D match to TRBD2 (6 bases). CDR3 length: 13 residues. CDR1 ENHRY and CDR2 SYGVKD come from the germline V gene. In nucleotides, the CDR3 is TGTGCCACCGGGAGTACGAACTCCGGGGAGCTGTTTTTT. Its protein product is CATGSTNSGELFF.

This chain links TRBV5-6 with TRBJ2-3; the D is unclear. Germline V gene lookup returns CDR1 SGHDT and CDR2 YYEEEE. V was cut by 2 bases and J by 4 bases, with 11 bases left in between. The CDR3 has 14 amino acids. CDR3 protein: CASSFVGGPDTQYF. The DNA of the CDR3 is TGTGCCAGCAGCTTCGTCGGCGGTCCAGATACGCAGTATTTT.

The chain links TRBV5-4 to TRBJ2-3; possible D gene TRBD2, 6 bases. Germline lookup yields CDR1 SGHNT and CDR2 YYREEE (reference sequence). V lost 1 base, J lost 6 bases, and 18 bases lay in between. The CDR3 has 16 residues. The CDR3 coding sequence is TGTGCCAGCAGCTTGAATCAGCTCGGGAGTGGCGATACGCAGTATTTT. This translates into CASSLNQLGSGDTQYF.

V is TRBV19 and J is TRBJ2-1, with 9 nucleotides matching TRBD2. Germline CDR1 is LNHDA and CDR2 is SQIVND (reference sequence). The V segment lost 3 bases and the J segment 8 bases; nucleotides outside the gene matches: 11. The CDR3 is 16 residues long. CDR3 amino acids: CASSILGLARRDEQFF. In nucleotides, the CDR3 is TGTGCCAGTAGTATTCTGGGACTAGCCCGAAGGGATGAGCAGTTCTTC.

The CDR3 loop reads CASSSNRQLDYGYTF. In DNA, the CDR3 is TGTGCCAGCAGCTCCAACAGACAGTTAGACTATGGCTACACCTTC. This sequence joins TRBV7-9 and TRBJ1-2, with D perhaps matching TRBD1 (5 bases). The V gene lost 4 bases and the J gene lost 3 bases, with 15 bases spanning the gap. CDR1 and CDR2 (germline): SEHNR, FQNEAQ (reference sequence). The CDR3 has 15 residues. The variable domain in full, completed from reference TRBV7-9 and TRBJ1-2, reads DTGVSQNPRHKITKRGQNVTFRCDPISEHNRLYWYRQTLGQGPEFLTYFQNEAQLEKSRLLSDRFSAERPKGSFSTLEIQRTEQGDSAMYLCASSSNRQLDYGYTFGSGTRLTVV.

The rearrangement joins TRBV18 to TRBJ2-1, with 8 positions matching TRBD2. Per the germline V gene, CDR1 is KGHSH and CDR2 is LQKENI. With V trimmed by 3 bases and J by 0 bases, 4 bases remained unmatched. The CDR3 spans 16 residues. CDR3 sequence: CASSPGRGSSYNEQFF. The CDR3 DNA sequence: TGTGCCAGCTCACCCGGGAGGGGGAGCTCCTACAATGAGCAGTTCTTC.

The rearrangement joins TRBV5-1 to TRBJ1-4; perhaps TRBD1 as D (6 bases). Trimming took 5 bases from V and 6 from J, leaving 14 bases between them. Per germline, CDR1 SGHRS and CDR2 YFSETQ. This CDR3 is 14 amino acids long. The CDR3 DNA reads TGCGCCAGCAGACGCCGGGACACTTATGAAAAACTGTTTTTT. It yields the protein CASRRRDTYEKLFF.

V and J are TRBV2 and TRBJ1-1; D might be TRBD1 (5 bases). Germline CDR1 and CDR2: SNHLY and FYNNEI. This CDR3 is 13 amino acids long. V lost 10 bases and J lost 3, with 15 bases in between. The CDR3 nucleotides read TGTGCCACCCAAAGGGGAATCGACACTGAAGCTTTCTTT. It codes for CATQRGIDTEAFF.

With regard to this clone: One end of the junction fails to match germline, which may point to a read error. This chain joins TRBV2 and TRBJ1-2; 8 nucleotides align to TRBD1. There are 15 residues in the CDR3. The germline V gene encodes CDR1 SNHLY and CDR2 FYNNEI. The CDR3 DNA is TGTGCCGGCAGTGGGCCCCTCAGGGGGCAGGAGGGCTACACCTTC. Translating gives CAGSGPLRGQEGYTF.

The gene calls are TRBV2 and TRBJ1-4; 7 positions match TRBD1. Germline assignment: CDR1 SNHLY and CDR2 FYNNEI. CDR3 length: 13 amino acids. J was trimmed by 7 bases and V by 7 bases; bases with no gene match: 6. The CDR3 sequence: CASTGQAGEKLFF. CDR3 in DNA: TGTGCCAGCACAGGACAGGCCGGTGAAAAACTGTTTTTT. The variable domain in full, with the rest retrieved from reference TRBV2 and TRBJ1-4, is EPEVTQTPSHQVTQMGQEVILRCVPISNHLYFYWYRQILGQKVEFLVSFYNNEISEKSEIFDDQFSVERPDGSNFTLKIRSTKLEDSAMYFCASTGQAGEKLFFGSGTQLSVL.

This chain connects TRBV27 to TRBJ1-2; 7 positions match TRBD1. The V and J ends lost 2 bases and 3 bases, in that order; junction bases with no gene match: 6. CDR1 MNHEY and CDR2 SMNVEV come from the germline V gene (reference sequence). The CDR3 length is 15 residues. The CDR3 nucleotides read TGTGCCAGCAGTTTAAGCGTAGGGGGCGACTATGGCTACACCTTC. It encodes CASSLSVGGDYGYTF.

This chain links TRBV2 with TRBJ2-7; 8 positions agree with TRBD1. Germline trimming cut 9 bases from V and 3 bases from J; bases unmatched to any gene: 7. The germline V gene encodes CDR1 SNHLY and CDR2 FYNNEI. The CDR3 loop spans 13 amino acids. CDR3 region: CARSGDRSYEQYF. Here the CDR3 DNA reads TGTGCCAGGTCAGGGGACAGGAGCTACGAGCAGTACTTC.

This chain links TRBV29-1 with TRBJ1-1, with D possibly being TRBD1 (5 bases). Trimming left V 4 bases short and J 0 bases short, with 9 bases between. This CDR3 spans 13 amino acids. The germline gives CDR1 SQVTM, CDR2 ANQGSEA. CDR3 coding DNA: TGCAGCGTTGTTAAAGGGGTGAACACTGAAGCTTTCTTT. This translates into CSVVKGVNTEAFF.

The chain combines TRBV19 with TRBJ2-6, with D unresolved. The V gene lost 3 bases and the J gene lost 2 bases, with 5 bases spanning the gap. The CDR3 sequence is 14 residues long. The V gene's germline CDR1 is LNHDA and CDR2 SQIVND (reference sequence). CDR3: CASSMGAGANVLTF. For the CDR3, the DNA is TGTGCCAGTAGTATGGGCGCTGGGGCCAACGTCCTGACTTTC.

The chain combines TRBV28 with TRBJ2-7, with a tentative D call TRBD2 (5 bases). This CDR3 has 12 residues. In germline, CDR1 is MDHEN, CDR2 SYDVKM. The V gene lost 3 bases and the J gene lost 6 bases, with 9 bases spanning the gap. CDR3 region: CASSFRGVEQYF. CDR3 in DNA: TGTGCCAGCAGTTTTCGGGGTGTCGAGCAGTACTTC.

CDR3 residues: CASSLYTGLNTEAFF. The DNA of the CDR3 is TGTGCCAGCAGCTTGTATACAGGATTGAACACTGAAGCTTTCTTT. The chain carries TRBV5-4 and TRBJ1-1; D possibly corresponds to TRBD1 (5 bases). Germline lookup yields CDR1 SGHNT and CDR2 YYREEE (reference sequence). This CDR3 comprises 15 residues. V was clipped by 1 base and J by 0 bases, with 10 bases between them. The full variable domain, completed using reference TRBV5-4 and TRBJ1-1, is ETGVTQSPTHLIKTRGQQVTLRCSSQSGHNTVSWYQQALGQGPQFIFQYYREEENGRGNFPPRFSGLQFPNYSSELNVNALELDDSALYLCASSLYTGLNTEAFFGQGTRLTVV.

The genes are TRBV13 and TRBJ2-5, with D possibly being TRBD1 (5 bases). Germline V gene lookup returns CDR1 PRHDT and CDR2 FYEKMQ (reference sequence). The CDR3 is 13 amino acids. Trimming pared 1 base from V and 3 bases from J, leaving 6 bases between. This CDR3 is CASSLEGEETQYF. The CDR3 nucleotides read TGTGCCAGCAGCTTAGAAGGGGAAGAGACCCAGTACTTC.

The rearrangement links TRBV25-1 to TRBJ2-3, with 8 bases identical to TRBD2. There are 17 residues in the CDR3. CDR1 MGHDK and CDR2 SYGVNS come from the germline V gene. With 0 bases clipped from V and 0 bases from J, the junction kept 5 bases outside the gene matches. CDR3 in amino acids: CASSEYEGLASTDTQYF. The CDR3 DNA is TGTGCCAGCAGTGAATATGAAGGACTAGCTAGCACAGATACGCAGTATTTT.

V is TRBV28 and J is TRBJ1-5; D is possibly TRBD1 (6 bases). Germline loops: CDR1 MDHEN, CDR2 SYDVKM. The CDR3 runs 14 residues. V was pared by 10 bases and J by 2 bases, with 15 bases between. The CDR3 region has the DNA TGTGCCACTCGGACAGTTGGGGGCAATCAGCCCCAGCATTTT. Protein product: CATRTVGGNQPQHF.

The V gene is TRBV18, the J gene TRBJ1-1, with TRBD1 identical over 8 bases. V trimming: 6 bases; J trimming: 5 bases; junction bases outside the gene matches: 8. Germline CDR1 and CDR2: KGHSH and LQKENI. CDR3 length equals 14 residues. The CDR3 sequence: CASSPDRGGTEAFF. The CDR3 DNA sequence: TGTGCCAGCTCCCCCGACAGGGGAGGGACTGAAGCTTTCTTT.

With respect to this clone: One junction end does not reproduce the germline sequence, and a read error may be involved. The CDR3 protein is CASSPPGQRFHYEQYF. The CDR3 nucleotides are TGTGCCAGCTCGCCACCGGGACAGAGATTCCACTACGAGCAGTACTTC. The chain couples TRBV18 to TRBJ2-7, with TRBD1 matching 7 bases. This CDR3 has 16 amino acids. In germline, CDR1 is KGHSH, CDR2 LQKENI.

A note on this clone: The identical CDR3 is also encoded by other nucleotide sequences in the sample. This chain uses TRBV5-1 with TRBJ2-2, with D unresolved. Trimming left V 0 bases short and J 4 bases short, with 4 bases between. The CDR3 spans 13 residues. Per germline, CDR1 SGHRS and CDR2 YFSETQ. The CDR3: CASSLASTGELFF. The CDR3 bases are TGCGCCAGCAGCTTGGCCTCCACCGGGGAGCTGTTTTTT. Filled out from reference TRBV5-1 and TRBJ2-2, the complete variable domain reads KAGVTQTPRYLIKTRGQQVTLSCSPISGHRSVSWYQQTPGQGLQFLFEYFSETQRNKGNFPGRFSGRQFSNSRSEMNVSTLELGDSALYLCASSLASTGELFFGEGSRLTVL.

The chain links TRBV11-2 to TRBJ2-1; 10 bases fit TRBD1. Losses at the gene ends were 6 bases for V and 8 bases for J; bases not matched to a gene: 4. Per the germline V gene, CDR1 is SGHAT and CDR2 is FQNNGV. This CDR3 spans 13 amino acids. CDR3 protein: CASRLTGGHEQFF. DNA for the CDR3: TGTGCCAGCAGGCTGACAGGGGGCCATGAGCAGTTCTTC.

V usage is TRBV10-3 and J usage is TRBJ2-7; 7 nucleotides line up with TRBD1. In germline, CDR1 is ENHRY, CDR2 SYGVKD. Unmatched junction bases numbered 16, after V lost 11 bases and J lost 6 bases. The CDR3 has 14 amino acids. The CDR3 nucleotides read TGTGCCGTAGGTACGAGTACAGGGGTCGCCGAGCAGTACTTC. Translating gives CAVGTSTGVAEQYF.